The 18 T cell receptor beta chains reported below all come from one sample, sequenced in a study of B cell selection in AIRE deficiency. Regulatory T cells were sorted as CD4+CD25hiCD127low/negative cells. Method: immunoSEQ multiplex PCR; TCRdb's copy keeps in-frame clones and lacks some. The sample has 20,000 to 25,000 clones, roughly 93% seen once; the top ten hold around 2%. Sequenced: Tregs sorted from PBMCs. These receptor sequences come from a human donor with AIRE deficiency.

This clone occurred a few times. This CDR3 reads CASRRAARNQPQHF. CDR3 bases: TGTGCCAGTAGGAGGGCAGCCCGTAATCAGCCCCAGCATTTT. The V gene is TRBV19, the J gene TRBJ1-5; D remains ambiguous. The CDR3 covers 14 residues. Germline loops: CDR1 LNHDA, CDR2 SQIVND (reference sequence). The V and J ends lost 6 bases and 4 bases respectively, with 13 bases between them.

The chain joins TRBV5-4 to TRBJ1-2; 7 bases fit TRBD1. Germline V gene lookup returns CDR1 SGHNT and CDR2 YYREEE (reference sequence). The CDR3 is 15 residues long. J gave up 5 bases and V 3 bases, and 10 bases lay outside the gene matches. This CDR3 reads CASSSQGVGSYGYTF. CDR3 in DNA: TGTGCCAGCAGCTCGCAGGGGGTCGGGAGTTATGGCTACACCTTC.

The chain uses TRBV7-2 and TRBJ2-3; 11 bases match TRBD1. V gave up 1 base and J gave up 3 bases; unmatched junction bases: 9. This CDR3 contains 18 residues. CDR1 and CDR2 (germline): SGHTA, FQGNSA. CDR3 region: CASSLVYSGQGATDTQYF. CDR3 in DNA: TGTGCCAGCAGCTTAGTTTATTCCGGACAGGGGGCAACAGATACGCAGTATTTT.

The genes are TRBV27 and TRBJ1-4, with 10 bases identical to TRBD1. Germline V lookup: CDR1 MNHEY, CDR2 SMNVEV (reference sequence). The CDR3 is 15 amino acids. V shed 3 bases, J shed 7 bases, and the junction held 5 bases outside the gene matches. The CDR3 loop reads CASSFTGQGREKLFF. The CDR3 DNA reads as TGTGCCAGCAGTTTCACGGGACAGGGGCGTGAAAAACTGTTTTTT.

The chain joins TRBV7-9 to TRBJ1-1; TRBD1 matches 12 bases. The ends lost 5 bases at V and 6 bases at J; junction bases unmatched: 19. Germline lookup yields CDR1 SEHNR and CDR2 FQNEAQ (reference sequence). The CDR3 runs to 19 residues. The CDR3 DNA reads TGTGCCAGCAGCCACTCTACCGGGACAGGGGGCGCCGGCCTGGCTGAAGCTTTCTTT. Translation: CASSHSTGTGGAGLAEAFF.

J is TRBJ2-5 and V is TRBV12-5; D gene uncertain. V was cut by 0 bases and J by 2 bases, with 10 bases left in between. Germline values: CDR1 LGHNT, CDR2 FRNRAP. CDR3 length: 15 residues. The CDR3 spells CASGLVPPYQETQYF. DNA of the CDR3: TGTGCTAGTGGTTTGGTCCCCCCCTATCAAGAGACCCAGTACTTC. The full variable domain, with the rest looked up from reference TRBV12-5 and TRBJ2-5, is DARVTQTPRHKVTEMGQEVTMRCQPILGHNTVFWYRQTMMQGLELLAYFRNRAPLDDSGMPKDRFSAEMPDATLATLKIQPSEPRDSAVYFCASGLVPPYQETQYFGPGTRLLVL.

The chain joins TRBV6-4 to TRBJ1-1, with unresolved D. Germline V lookup: CDR1 MRHNA, CDR2 SNTAGT. Trimming shortened V by 5 bases and J by 0 bases, and 13 bases separated the two germline ends. CDR3 length equals 15 residues. The CDR3 DNA follows: TGTGCCAGCAGTTTGGTGCCTGTTATGAACACTGAAGCTTTCTTT. This sequence encodes CASSLVPVMNTEAFF.

V and J are TRBV19 and TRBJ2-5; D may be TRBD2 (6 bases). The ends were cut back, 3 bases at V and 4 bases at J, with 12 bases in the middle. The length of the CDR3 is 14 residues. Germline V gene sequence: CDR1 LNHDA, CDR2 SQIVND (reference sequence). The CDR3, as DNA: TGTGCCAGTAGTATCGGAGGGTGGGGAGAGACCCAGTACTTC. The encoded protein is CASSIGGWGETQYF.

The table lists this clone with a count of one. This CDR3 reads CASSVGQGADTQYF. CDR3 nucleotide sequence: TGTGCCAGCAGCGTCGGACAGGGGGCAGATACGCAGTATTTT. This chain connects TRBV7-2 to TRBJ2-3; 10 positions match TRBD1. Germline lookup yields CDR1 SGHTA and CDR2 FQGNSA. The CDR3 is made up of 14 amino acids. V lost 5 bases to trimming and J lost 4 bases; unmatched junction nucleotides: 3.

Details on this clone: The same CDR3 can be traced to other DNA sequences in this sample. The V and J genes are TRBV18 and TRBJ1-1, with unresolved D. This CDR3 has 11 amino acids. Deletions cut 3 bases from V and 4 bases from J, with 3 bases between. CDR1 is KGHSH, CDR2 LQKENI, per germline. The CDR3, as DNA: TGTGCCAGCTCACCCGGCACTGAAGCTTTCTTT. Translation gives CASSPGTEAFF.

This clone has just one count. The V call is TRBV5-5, the J call TRBJ2-7, with D perhaps matching TRBD1 (6 bases). The CDR3 runs to 15 residues. V was pared by 1 base and J by 0 bases, with 11 bases between. The germline CDR1 and CDR2 sequences are SGHKS and YYEKEE (reference sequence). The CDR3 here is CASSLSTGSSYEQYF. The CDR3 DNA sequence: TGTGCCAGCAGCTTGTCCACAGGGAGCTCCTACGAGCAGTACTTC.

This chain connects TRBV6-5 to TRBJ2-1; D unresolved. The V gene lost 0 bases and the J gene lost 0 bases, with 6 bases spanning the gap. The CDR3 extends over 15 amino acids. CDR1 MNHEY and CDR2 SVGAGI come from the germline V gene. The CDR3 reads CASSYSPSSYNEQFF. CDR3 sequence (DNA): TGTGCCAGCAGTTACTCGCCGAGCTCCTACAATGAGCAGTTCTTC.

Written as DNA, the CDR3 is TGTGCCACCAGCATGGCTAGGGTTAGTCAGTACTTC. It codes for CATSMARVSQYF. V is TRBV15 and J is TRBJ2-5, with no clear D. Germline V gene data show CDR1 as LNHNV and CDR2 as YYDKDF (reference sequence). The CDR3 has 12 amino acids. The V and J ends lost 4 bases and 11 bases respectively, with 14 bases between them.

The rearrangement uses TRBV7-5 and TRBJ2-7; the table's TRBD2 call for D was not verified on the DNA. TRBV7-5 is reported as a pseudogene. This CDR3 contains 20 residues. CDR3 nucleotides: TGTGCCAGAAGCTTACAGGTCGCGGGACCAAAGGGAAAAAAATGCGTCGAGCAGTACTTC. It translates to CARSLQVAGPKGKKCVEQYF.

This chain connects TRBV5-4 to TRBJ1-1; D call uncertain. The V end was cut by 1 base, the J end by 1 base, with 8 bases between. Germline-derived CDR1 and CDR2 are SGHNT and YYREEE (reference sequence). This CDR3 has 14 residues. The DNA for the CDR3 is TGTGCCAGCAGCTTGCTTGTTACGAACACTGAAGCTTTCTTT. Its translation: CASSLLVTNTEAFF.

The chain links TRBV7-6 to TRBJ1-1, with a tentative D call TRBD1 (5 bases). Germline CDR1 and CDR2: SGHVS and FNYEAQ. The CDR3 spans 13 residues. Deletions cut 6 bases from V and 0 bases from J, with 8 bases between. CDR3 in amino acids: CASSRQLNTEAFF. The CDR3 bases are TGTGCCAGCAGTCGACAGTTGAACACTGAAGCTTTCTTT.

The chain employs TRBV15 and TRBJ2-3; 8 bases are a match to TRBD1. The CDR3 covers 20 residues. The V gene's germline CDR1 is LNHNV and CDR2 YYDKDF (reference sequence). The V and J ends lost 1 base and 0 bases, in that order; junction bases with no gene match: 15. CDR3 coding DNA: TGTGCCACCAGCAGAGCCTGGGCGGCAGGGGGCCAGGGAAGCACAGATACGCAGTATTTT. Protein sequence: CATSRAWAAGGQGSTDTQYF.

J is TRBJ1-2 and V is TRBV5-1, with D maybe TRBD1 (5 bases). V lost 4 bases and J 8 bases, leaving 21 bases between the germline ends. The germline V gene encodes CDR1 SGHRS and CDR2 YFSETQ. The CDR3 loop spans 15 amino acids. In DNA form, the CDR3 reads TGCGCCAGCAGCCCGGGGGGGGGTGCGGATGTCGGCTACACCTTC. Encoded protein: CASSPGGGADVGYTF.